Each of the 21 T cell receptor beta chains below was sequenced from the same sample in a study of a mutant IDH1 vaccine in newly diagnosed glioma. Time point of the sample: week 35, safety follow-up. One vaccine dose held 300 ug of mutant IDH1 20-mer peptide and came with topical imiquimod. Profiling relied on immunoSEQ multiplex PCR, and the TCRdb table lists in-frame clones only, not all of them. The sample consists of 41,000 or so clones, approximately 90% of them appearing once. These receptors have no known antigen. The material sequenced was PBMCs, taken from a glioma patient whose treatment included an IDH1 peptide vaccine. The receptors originated from a man aged 40-55 years with glioma.

V usage is TRBV5-4 and J usage is TRBJ1-1; D is unresolved. Germline lookup yields CDR1 SGHNT and CDR2 YYREEE (reference sequence). This CDR3 region has 16 residues. V was shortened by 5 bases and J by 7 bases, with 24 bases between the two germline ends. The CDR3 protein is CASSHGPGPVKSEAFF. As DNA, the CDR3 is TGTGCCAGCAGTCACGGCCCGGGCCCAGTAAAAAGTGAAGCTTTCTTT.

The V gene is TRBV5-4, the J gene TRBJ2-7, with D hard to call. The CDR3 consists of 11 residues. V gave up 7 bases and J gave up 2 bases, with 7 bases separating them. Germline V gives CDR1 SGHNT, CDR2 YYREEE (reference sequence). This CDR3 is CASRAAYEQYF. The CDR3, as DNA: TGTGCCAGCCGCGCCGCCTACGAGCAGTACTTC.

The chain employs TRBV19 and TRBJ1-2; TRBD1 agrees at 11 bases. V shed 5 bases and J 4 bases; nucleotides not matched to a gene: 9. Per germline, CDR1 LNHDA and CDR2 SQIVND (reference sequence). This CDR3 comprises 16 residues. DNA for the CDR3: TGTGCCAGTAGTTTGCCGGGACAGGGGGATATCTATGGCTACACCTTC. Translating it yields CASSLPGQGDIYGYTF.

CDR3 loop: CASSQALTSGQETQYF. In DNA form, the CDR3 reads TGTGCCAGCAGCCAAGCTCTGACTAGCGGTCAAGAGACCCAGTACTTC. The chain joins TRBV4-2 to TRBJ2-5, with TRBD2 matching 9 bases. The CDR3 loop spans 16 amino acids. Germline V lookup: CDR1 LGHNA, CDR2 YNFKEQ. Trimming removed 1 base from V and 2 bases from J; junction bases left unmatched: 5.

The V gene is TRBV10-3, the J gene TRBJ2-1; D remains ambiguous. Trimming removed 2 bases at V and 5 bases at J, with 4 bases between. CDR1 is ENHRY, CDR2 SYGVKD, per germline. This CDR3 spans 12 amino acids. CDR3 sequence reads: CAISEDNNEQFF. The CDR3 nucleotides read TGTGCCATCAGTGAGGACAACAATGAGCAGTTCTTC.

The chain links TRBV5-6 to TRBJ2-5; D is undetermined. V lost 8 bases and J lost 3, with 17 bases in between. This CDR3 region has 14 residues. Germline V gives CDR1 SGHDT, CDR2 YYEEEE. The CDR3 nucleotides read TGTGCCAGTTACCTCGGACGCATGGAAGAGACCCAGTACTTC. It translates to CASYLGRMEETQYF.

The J gene is TRBJ2-5, the V gene TRBV4-3; 13 bases match TRBD2. This CDR3 is 17 amino acids long. Germline CDR1 reads LGHNA; CDR2 reads YSLEER. Trimming removed 0 bases from V and 4 bases from J; junction bases left unmatched: 5. CDR3 loop: CASSQEGLAGLSETQYF. The CDR3 coding sequence is TGCGCCAGCAGCCAAGAGGGACTAGCGGGACTTTCAGAGACCCAGTACTTC.

The chain combines TRBV28 with TRBJ1-5, with D unclear. CDR1 is MDHEN and CDR2 is SYDVKM in the germline V gene. V was clipped by 3 bases and J by 10 bases, with 19 bases between them. The CDR3 is made up of 15 amino acids. In nucleotides, the CDR3 is TGTGCCAGCAGTTTGACGAACGGTGGTCTTTCACCCCAGCATTTT. It encodes CASSLTNGGLSPQHF.

This clone is medium-sized by share. V gene TRBV30 combines with J gene TRBJ1-5, with no clear D. V shed 3 bases and J shed 3 bases, with 21 bases lying between them. CDR1 and CDR2 (germline): GTSNPN, SVGIG (reference sequence). This CDR3 comprises 17 residues. Written as DNA, the CDR3 is TGTGCCTGGAGCCCCGGCCCGAGAACGTCCCCCAATCAGCCCCAGCATTTT. This sequence encodes CAWSPGPRTSPNQPQHF.

The chain employs TRBV9 and TRBJ1-1; D is possibly TRBD1 (5 bases). Between the trimmed V and J ends, which lost 3 bases and 3 bases, there was a span of 18 bases. This CDR3 is 16 amino acids long. Per germline, CDR1 SGDLS and CDR2 YYNGEE. CDR3 DNA sequence: TGTGCCAGCAGCGCCTTAACCGGGACGGCCGACACTGAAGCTTTCTTT. Its protein product is CASSALTGTADTEAFF. Using reference TRBV9 and TRBJ1-1 for the parts outside the CDR3, the full variable domain is DSGVTQTPKHLITATGQRVTLRCSPRSGDLSVYWYQQSLDQGLQFLIQYYNGEERAKGNILERFSAQQFPDLHSELNLSSLELGDSALYFCASSALTGTADTEAFFGQGTRLTVV.

The chain recombines TRBV6-5 with TRBJ1-2; 8 bases match TRBD1. Germline trimming cut 0 bases from V and 1 base from J; bases unmatched to any gene: 4. The CDR3 has 16 residues. Germline V gene sequence: CDR1 MNHEY, CDR2 SVGAGI. CDR3 protein: CASSYSTGERNYGYTF. Here the CDR3 DNA reads TGTGCCAGCAGTTACTCGACAGGGGAGCGTAACTATGGCTACACCTTC.

The chain uses TRBV28 and TRBJ1-5, with D hard to call. The CDR3 runs 14 residues. Germline CDR1 MDHEN, CDR2 SYDVKM. Trimming stripped 3 bases from V and 0 bases from J, with 6 bases between. The CDR3 here is CASSFRYSNQPQHF. The CDR3 nucleotides are TGTGCCAGCAGTTTTAGGTATAGCAATCAGCCCCAGCATTTT.

The CDR3 here is CASSGPRDSRGGYTF. Here the CDR3 DNA reads TGTGCCAGCAGTGGGCCTAGGGACAGCCGAGGAGGCTACACCTTC. This rearrangement joins TRBV28 to TRBJ1-2; the match to TRBD1 covers 7 bases. The V gene end was trimmed by 5 bases and the J gene end by 8 bases; junction bases not matched to a gene: 14. In germline, CDR1 is MDHEN, CDR2 SYDVKM. The CDR3 spans 15 residues.

This clone was counted between two and nine times. This sequence joins TRBV7-9 and TRBJ1-4, with D hard to call. This CDR3 region has 16 residues. Trimming stripped 3 bases from V and 5 bases from J, with 16 bases between. Germline assignment: CDR1 SEHNR and CDR2 FQNEAQ (reference sequence). The CDR3 nucleotides are TGTGCCAGCAGCTTGTCAAAGGGAGCCGCAAATGAAAAACTGTTTTTT. This codes for CASSLSKGAANEKLFF.

This chain uses TRBV28 with TRBJ2-7, with 8 bases identical to TRBD2. CDR1 is MDHEN and CDR2 is SYDVKM in the germline V gene. V was pared by 9 bases and J by 3 bases, with 13 bases of the junction left unmatched. The CDR3 runs 15 residues. The CDR3 nucleotides are TGTGCCAGTACCACCCTGGGACTAGTAGGCTACGAGCAGTACTTC. This translates into CASTTLGLVGYEQYF.

Only a few counts were recorded for this clone. The chain uses TRBV19 and TRBJ2-3; TRBD2 might be the D (5 bases). Germline V gene sequence: CDR1 LNHDA, CDR2 SQIVND (reference sequence). The CDR3 has 15 amino acids. V was shortened by 3 bases and J by 5 bases, with 15 bases between the two germline ends. Here the CDR3 DNA reads TGTGCCAGTAGTATCGGCCCCCTAGAGGGAGATACGCAGTATTTT. Protein sequence: CASSIGPLEGDTQYF.

The genes are TRBV2 and TRBJ2-5; 13 bases align to TRBD2. This CDR3 is built from 15 residues. The germline V gene encodes CDR1 SNHLY and CDR2 FYNNEI. The V gene end was trimmed by 4 bases and the J gene end by 4 bases; junction bases not matched to a gene: 3. CDR3 in amino acids: CASSGLAGGAETQYF. In nucleotides, the CDR3 is TGTGCCAGCAGTGGACTAGCGGGAGGTGCAGAGACCCAGTACTTC. Supplemented by reference TRBV2 and TRBJ2-5, the full variable domain reads EPEVTQTPSHQVTQMGQEVILRCVPISNHLYFYWYRQILGQKVEFLVSFYNNEISEKSEIFDDQFSVERPDGSNFTLKIRSTKLEDSAMYFCASSGLAGGAETQYFGPGTRLLVL.

The chain links TRBV30 to TRBJ1-6; TRBD1 might be the D (6 bases). The length of the CDR3 is 14 residues. Per germline, CDR1 GTSNPN and CDR2 SVGIG (reference sequence). Trimming removed 3 bases from V and 6 bases from J, with 12 bases in between. DNA of the CDR3: TGTGCCTGGAGACCCATACAGGGTAATTCACCCCTCCACTTT. Amino acid sequence: CAWRPIQGNSPLHF.

The chain uses TRBV4-2 and TRBJ2-2; D may be TRBD2 (5 bases). The CDR3 sequence is 17 residues long. Trimming stripped 1 base from V and 4 bases from J, with 16 bases between. Per germline, CDR1 LGHNA and CDR2 YNFKEQ. The CDR3 bases are TGTGCCAGCAGCCAAGGGGCCCGGGGAGCTCTCACCGGGGAGCTGTTTTTT. It translates to CASSQGARGALTGELFF.

This clone was observed a few times. J is TRBJ2-2 and V is TRBV5-1; D may be TRBD2 (6 bases). Germline CDR1 SGHRS, CDR2 YFSETQ. The CDR3 consists of 16 residues. V was shortened by 4 bases and J by 1 base, with 14 bases between the two germline ends. The CDR3 DNA is TGCGCCAGCAGCCCGGAGGCGCGGGAGAACACCGGGGAGCTGTTTTTT. Translated: CASSPEARENTGELFF.

The V gene is TRBV10-1, the J gene TRBJ2-5, with TRBD1 identical over 8 bases. In germline, CDR1 is WNHNN, CDR2 SYGVQD (reference sequence). The CDR3 is 17 amino acids. The ends lost 3 bases at V and 1 base at J; junction bases unmatched: 10. The CDR3 DNA reads as TGCGCCAGCAGTGAATTCGCCCTCGACAGGGGCCAAGAGACCCAGTACTTC. This encodes CASSEFALDRGQETQYF.